A selection of T cell receptor beta chains follows, all from one sample in a study of CD8 T cells in Susac syndrome. TCRdb itself ran the immunoSEQ multiplex PCR reads through MiXCR, one entry per CDR3 protein. The data contain some 140,000 distinct CDR3 sequences, approximately 95% of them singletons. The source material was CD8+ T cells from PBMCs. The receptors were gathered from a human donor with Susac syndrome. Both conserved end residues are part of each CDR3. D genes are given only for firm matches. A clone size is listed for some rows: how often the clone was seen (once, few, many), or a class if it is expanded.

cdr3_aa: CASSFAGVVYNEQFF; cdr3_nt: TGTGCCAGCAGTTTCGCGGGGGTAGTCTACAATGAGCAGTTCTTC; clone_size: once; j_call: TRBJ2-1; v_call: TRBV28; d_call: TRBD2
cdr3_aa: CASSRTTSASNNEQFF; cdr3_nt: TGTGCCAGCAGCCGAACGACTAGCGCGAGTAACAATGAGCAGTTCTTC; clone_size: -; j_call: TRBJ2-1; v_call: TRBV4-2; d_call: TRBD2
cdr3_aa: CSASSGAEAFF; cdr3_nt: TGCAGTGCTTCCAGTGGCGCTGAAGCTTTCTTT; clone_size: -; j_call: TRBJ1-1; v_call: TRBV20-1; d_call: -
cdr3_aa: CASMRTGDYEQYF; cdr3_nt: TGCGCCAGCATGCGCACGGGGGACTACGAGCAGTACTTC; clone_size: -; j_call: TRBJ2-7; v_call: TRBV5-1; d_call: -
cdr3_aa: CATKLAGTEFYEQYF; cdr3_nt: TGTGCCACTAAACTCGCCGGGACAGAGTTCTACGAGCAGTACTTC; clone_size: -; j_call: TRBJ2-7; v_call: TRBV6-5; d_call: TRBD1
cdr3_aa: CASSDGQGLFNEQFF; cdr3_nt: TGTGCCAGCAGTGACGGACAGGGCCTTTTTAATGAGCAGTTCTTC; clone_size: -; j_call: TRBJ2-1; v_call: TRBV6-1; d_call: TRBD1
cdr3_aa: CAISEAERSGANVLTF; cdr3_nt: TGTGCCATCAGTGAGGCTGAGCGGTCTGGGGCCAACGTCCTGACTTTC; clone_size: -; j_call: TRBJ2-6; v_call: TRBV10-3; d_call: -
cdr3_aa: CAWSVRWTGGGNEQFF; cdr3_nt: TGTGCCTGGAGTGTACGGTGGACAGGGGGAGGGAATGAGCAGTTCTTC; clone_size: -; j_call: TRBJ2-1; v_call: TRBV30; d_call: TRBD1
cdr3_aa: CASTQGYEQYF; cdr3_nt: TGTGCCAGCACCCAGGGGTACGAGCAGTACTTC; clone_size: -; j_call: TRBJ2-7; v_call: TRBV6-2/TRBV6-3; d_call: -
cdr3_aa: CAISESPANTGELFF; cdr3_nt: TGTGCCATCAGTGAGTCTCCAGCCAACACCGGGGAGCTGTTTTTT; clone_size: -; j_call: TRBJ2-2; v_call: TRBV10-3; d_call: -
cdr3_aa: CASSAGTAVQYF; cdr3_nt: TGTGCCAGCAGCGCAGGGACAGCAGTTCAGTACTTC; clone_size: -; j_call: TRBJ2-4; v_call: TRBV9; d_call: TRBD1
cdr3_aa: CASSLLGGSHYEQYF; cdr3_nt: TGTGCCAGCAGTTTATTGGGGGGGAGTCACTACGAGCAGTACTTC; clone_size: -; j_call: TRBJ2-7; v_call: TRBV27; d_call: TRBD2
cdr3_aa: CASSLWGERQGSYEQYF; cdr3_nt: TGTGCCAGCAGTTTATGGGGGGAGAGACAGGGCTCCTACGAGCAGTACTTC; clone_size: -; j_call: TRBJ2-7; v_call: TRBV28; d_call: TRBD1
cdr3_aa: CASSSSRGGPYNEQFF; cdr3_nt: TGTGCCAGCAGCTCCTCCCGGGGCGGTCCCTACAATGAGCAGTTCTTC; clone_size: -; j_call: TRBJ2-1; v_call: TRBV7-2; d_call: -
cdr3_aa: CASSREESGTQYF; cdr3_nt: TGCGCCAGCAGCCGGGAAGAGTCGGGGACCCAGTACTTC; clone_size: -; j_call: TRBJ2-5; v_call: TRBV5-1; d_call: -
cdr3_aa: CASKTGDNEKLFF; cdr3_nt: TGTGCCAGCAAGACAGGGGATAATGAAAAACTGTTTTTT; clone_size: -; j_call: TRBJ1-4; v_call: TRBV6-5; d_call: TRBD1
cdr3_aa: CASSTTRDRKSSYEQYF; cdr3_nt: TGTGCCAGCAGTACCACCCGGGACAGAAAAAGCTCCTACGAGCAGTACTTC; clone_size: once; j_call: TRBJ2-7; v_call: TRBV6-1; d_call: TRBD1
cdr3_aa: CAWSVGQGNDEQYF; cdr3_nt: TGTGCCTGGAGTGTCGGTCAGGGGAATGACGAGCAGTACTTC; clone_size: -; j_call: TRBJ2-7; v_call: TRBV30; d_call: -
cdr3_aa: CASSDTSGQNIQYF; cdr3_nt: TGTGCCAGCAGTGATACTAGCGGACAAAACATTCAGTACTTC; clone_size: -; j_call: TRBJ2-4; v_call: TRBV9; d_call: TRBD2
cdr3_aa: CASSLVLGPTDTQYF; cdr3_nt: TGTGCCAGCAGCTTAGTCCTAGGCCCCACAGATACGCAGTATTTT; clone_size: once; j_call: TRBJ2-3; v_call: TRBV7-9; d_call: -
cdr3_aa: CAWSQRTRETQYF; cdr3_nt: TGTGCCTGGAGCCAGAGGACGAGGGAGACCCAGTACTTC; clone_size: -; j_call: TRBJ2-5; v_call: TRBV30; d_call: -
cdr3_aa: CASSLGDRVYNEQFF; cdr3_nt: TGCGCCAGCAGCTTGGGAGACAGGGTGTACAATGAGCAGTTCTTC; clone_size: -; j_call: TRBJ2-1; v_call: TRBV5-1; d_call: TRBD1
cdr3_aa: CASRRTGSGELFF; cdr3_nt: TGTGCCAGCAGGCGGACAGGGTCCGGGGAGCTGTTTTTT; clone_size: -; j_call: TRBJ2-2; v_call: TRBV12-3/TRBV12-4; d_call: TRBD1
cdr3_aa: CASSTGGNEQFF; cdr3_nt: TGTGCCAGCAGCACAGGGGGCAATGAGCAGTTCTTC; clone_size: -; j_call: TRBJ2-1; v_call: TRBV7-3; d_call: TRBD1
cdr3_aa: CASSPVSAKNIQYF; cdr3_nt: TGTGCCAGCAGCCCCGTATCAGCCAAAAACATTCAGTACTTC; clone_size: -; j_call: TRBJ2-4; v_call: TRBV9; d_call: -
cdr3_aa: CASSDFDRRPLDGYTF; cdr3_nt: TGTGCCAGCAGTGATTTTGACAGGAGGCCTTTAGATGGCTACACCTTC; clone_size: -; j_call: TRBJ1-2; v_call: TRBV12-3/TRBV12-4; d_call: -
cdr3_aa: CASSSPLAPYNEQFF; cdr3_nt: TGTGCCAGCAGCTCACCCCTAGCGCCCTACAATGAGCAGTTCTTC; clone_size: -; j_call: TRBJ2-1; v_call: TRBV7-2; d_call: -
cdr3_aa: CAIGSAVGTDTQYF; cdr3_nt: TGTGCCATCGGTAGCGCCGTCGGAACAGATACGCAGTATTTT; clone_size: -; j_call: TRBJ2-3; v_call: TRBV4-2; d_call: -
cdr3_aa: CATQPQGIMNTEAFF; cdr3_nt: TGTGCCACCCAACCCCAGGGAATTATGAACACTGAAGCTTTCTTT; clone_size: -; j_call: TRBJ1-1; v_call: TRBV19; d_call: -
cdr3_aa: CASSLWGGDSTDTQYF; cdr3_nt: TGTGCCAGCAGCTTATGGGGCGGAGATAGCACAGATACGCAGTATTTT; clone_size: -; j_call: TRBJ2-3; v_call: TRBV11-2; d_call: -
cdr3_aa: CASSPAATEFNEQFF; cdr3_nt: TGTGCCAGCAGCCCCGCAGCGACCGAATTCAATGAGCAGTTCTTC; clone_size: -; j_call: TRBJ2-1; v_call: TRBV9; d_call: -
cdr3_aa: CASSQDLEAFF; cdr3_nt: TGTGCCAGCAGCCAGGACCTTGAAGCTTTCTTT; clone_size: -; j_call: TRBJ1-1; v_call: TRBV3-1; d_call: -
cdr3_aa: CASANGGSDTQYF; cdr3_nt: TGTGCCAGCGCCAACGGGGGTTCAGATACGCAGTATTTT; clone_size: -; j_call: TRBJ2-3; v_call: TRBV12-3/TRBV12-4; d_call: -
cdr3_aa: CSARAETEVTQYF; cdr3_nt: TGCAGTGCTAGAGCTGAGACAGAGGTGACCCAGTACTTC; clone_size: -; j_call: TRBJ2-5; v_call: TRBV20-1; d_call: -
cdr3_aa: CTSSPLFTDTQYF; cdr3_nt: TGCACCAGCAGCCCCCTATTTACAGATACGCAGTATTTT; clone_size: -; j_call: TRBJ2-3; v_call: TRBV1; d_call: -
cdr3_aa: CASSQSGTYTDTQYF; cdr3_nt: TGTGCCAGCAGCCAATCCGGGACTTACACAGATACGCAGTATTTT; clone_size: -; j_call: TRBJ2-3; v_call: TRBV14; d_call: -
cdr3_aa: CASSLVSQGYGYTF; cdr3_nt: TGTGCCAGCAGTTTAGTATCCCAAGGCTATGGCTACACCTTC; clone_size: -; j_call: TRBJ1-2; v_call: TRBV12-3/TRBV12-4; d_call: -
cdr3_aa: CASSPWDRSSYNEQFF; cdr3_nt: TGTGCCAGCTCACCATGGGATCGAAGCTCCTACAATGAGCAGTTCTTC; clone_size: -; j_call: TRBJ2-1; v_call: TRBV18; d_call: -
cdr3_aa: CASSLVSDNDYEQYF; cdr3_nt: TGTGCCAGCAGCTTAGTATCGGACAACGACTACGAGCAGTACTTC; clone_size: -; j_call: TRBJ2-7; v_call: TRBV7-9; d_call: -
cdr3_aa: CATSVDSSNEQFF; cdr3_nt: TGTGCCACCAGTGTTGACAGCAGCAATGAGCAGTTCTTC; clone_size: -; j_call: TRBJ2-1; v_call: TRBV24-1; d_call: -
cdr3_aa: CASSRLLGGGEQFF; cdr3_nt: TGCGCCAGCAGCCGCCTGCTCGGCGGCGGCGAGCAGTTCTTC; clone_size: -; j_call: TRBJ2-1; v_call: TRBV4-1; d_call: -
cdr3_aa: CASSLSQGSADGYTF; cdr3_nt: TGTGCCAGCAGTTTATCTCAGGGATCGGCTGATGGCTACACCTTC; clone_size: -; j_call: TRBJ1-2; v_call: TRBV27; d_call: -